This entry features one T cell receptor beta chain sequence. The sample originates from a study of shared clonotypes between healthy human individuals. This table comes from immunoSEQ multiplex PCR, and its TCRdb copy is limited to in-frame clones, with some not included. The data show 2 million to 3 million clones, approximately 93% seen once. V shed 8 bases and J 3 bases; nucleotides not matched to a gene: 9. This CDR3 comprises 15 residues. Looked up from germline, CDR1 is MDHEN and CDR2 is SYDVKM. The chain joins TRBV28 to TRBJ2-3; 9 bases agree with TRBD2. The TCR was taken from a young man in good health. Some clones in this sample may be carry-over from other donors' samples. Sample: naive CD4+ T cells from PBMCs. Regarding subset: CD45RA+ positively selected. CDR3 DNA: TGTGCCAGCGGACTTAGCGGGAGTGGGACAGATACGCAGTATTTT. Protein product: CASGLSGSGTDTQYF. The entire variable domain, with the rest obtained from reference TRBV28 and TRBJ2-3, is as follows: DVKVTQSSRYLVKRTGEKVFLECVQDMDHENMFWYRQDPGLGLRLIYFSYDVKMKEKGDIPEGYSVSREKKERFSLILESASTNQTSMYLCASGLSGSGTDTQYFGPGTRLTVL.